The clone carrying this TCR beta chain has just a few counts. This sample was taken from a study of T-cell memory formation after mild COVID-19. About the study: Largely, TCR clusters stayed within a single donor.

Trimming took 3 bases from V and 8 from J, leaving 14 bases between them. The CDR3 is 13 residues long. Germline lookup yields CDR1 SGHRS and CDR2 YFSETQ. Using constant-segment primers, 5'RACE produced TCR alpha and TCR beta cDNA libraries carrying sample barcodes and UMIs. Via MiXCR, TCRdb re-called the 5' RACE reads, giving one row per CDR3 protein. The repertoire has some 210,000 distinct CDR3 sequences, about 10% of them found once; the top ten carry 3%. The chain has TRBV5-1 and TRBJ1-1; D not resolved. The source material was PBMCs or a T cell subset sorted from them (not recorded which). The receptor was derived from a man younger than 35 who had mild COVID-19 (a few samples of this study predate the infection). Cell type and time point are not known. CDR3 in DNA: TGCGCCAGCAGCTCTATCCGGGGTCAGGAAGCTTTCTTT. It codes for CASSSIRGQEAFF.